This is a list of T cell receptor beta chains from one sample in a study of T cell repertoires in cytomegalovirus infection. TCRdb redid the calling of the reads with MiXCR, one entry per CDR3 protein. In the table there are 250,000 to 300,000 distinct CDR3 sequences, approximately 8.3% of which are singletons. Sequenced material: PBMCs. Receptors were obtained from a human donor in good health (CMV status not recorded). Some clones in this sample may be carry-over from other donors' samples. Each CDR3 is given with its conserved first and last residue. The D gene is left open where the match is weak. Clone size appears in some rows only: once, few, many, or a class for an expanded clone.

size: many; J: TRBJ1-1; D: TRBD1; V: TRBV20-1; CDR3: CSYQGERNTEAFF; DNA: TGCAGTTACCAGGGGGAAAGGAACACTGAAGCTTTCTTT
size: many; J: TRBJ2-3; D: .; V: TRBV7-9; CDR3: CASSSGIIGSDTQYF; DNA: TGTGCCAGCAGCTCCGGGATCATCGGCTCAGATACGCAGTATTTT
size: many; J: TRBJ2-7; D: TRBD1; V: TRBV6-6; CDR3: CASSQGGTGGYEQYF; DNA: TGTGCCAGCAGTCAGGGGGGGACAGGGGGCTACGAGCAGTACTTC
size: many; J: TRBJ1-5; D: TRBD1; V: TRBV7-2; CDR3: CASSFTDRANQPQHF; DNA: TGTGCCAGCAGCTTTACGGACAGGGCCAATCAGCCCCAGCATTTT
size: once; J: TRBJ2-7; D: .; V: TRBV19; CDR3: CASSFAGTNFYEQYF; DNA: TGTGCCAGTAGTTTCGCCGGGACAAACTTCTACGAGCAGTACTTC
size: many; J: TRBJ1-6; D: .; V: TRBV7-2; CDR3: CASSLQARNSPLHF; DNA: TGTGCCAGCAGCTTGCAGGCGAGGAATTCACCCCTCCACTTT
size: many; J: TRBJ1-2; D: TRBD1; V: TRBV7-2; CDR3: CASSSRHRGTGDKGYTF; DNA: TGTGCCAGCAGCTCGCGCCATAGGGGGACAGGGGACAAGGGCTACACCTTC
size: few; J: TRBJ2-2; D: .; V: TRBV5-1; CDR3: CASSLANQGAGELFF; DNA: TGCGCCAGCAGCTTGGCCAACCAAGGGGCCGGGGAGCTGTTTTTT
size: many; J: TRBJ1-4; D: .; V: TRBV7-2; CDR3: CASSLLVGNEKLFF; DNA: TGTGCCAGCAGCTTATTGGTTGGGAATGAAAAACTGTTTTTT
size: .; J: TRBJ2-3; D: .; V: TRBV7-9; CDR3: CASSGIGPPSTDTQYF; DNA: TGTGCCAGCAGCGGAATAGGACCCCCAAGCACAGATACGCAGTATTTT
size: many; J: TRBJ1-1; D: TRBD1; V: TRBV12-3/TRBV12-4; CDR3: CASSLKDRAGGNTEAFF; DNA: TGTGCCAGCAGTCTAAAGGACAGGGCCGGAGGGAACACTGAAGCTTTCTTT
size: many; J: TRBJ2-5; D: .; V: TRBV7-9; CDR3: CASSLLEQGSKETQYF; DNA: TGTGCCAGCAGCTTATTGGAACAGGGCAGCAAAGAGACCCAGTACTTC
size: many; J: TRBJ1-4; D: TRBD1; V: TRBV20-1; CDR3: CSARTQGAVEKLFF; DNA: TGCAGTGCTAGGACACAGGGGGCAGTCGAAAAACTGTTTTTT
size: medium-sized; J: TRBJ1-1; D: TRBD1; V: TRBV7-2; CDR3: CASSWSLQGSRGYTEAFF; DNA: TGTGCCAGCAGCTGGTCCCTACAGGGGAGTCGGGGGTACACTGAAGCTTTCTTT
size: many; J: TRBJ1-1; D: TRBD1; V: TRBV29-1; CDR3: CSARGPSTGGGTEAFF; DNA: TGCAGCGCCCGAGGCCCCAGCACAGGGGGAGGCACTGAAGCTTTCTTT
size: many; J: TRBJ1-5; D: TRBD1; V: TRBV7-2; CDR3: CASSLTGANNQPQHF; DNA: TGTGCCAGCAGCTTGACAGGGGCCAACAATCAGCCCCAGCATTTT
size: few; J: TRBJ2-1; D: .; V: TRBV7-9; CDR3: CASSLGGTVLDEQFF; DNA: TGTGCCAGCAGCTTAGGCGGGACGGTGTTGGATGAGCAGTTCTTC